This entry lists 20 T cell receptor beta chains sequenced from one sample in a study of cytotoxic CD8 clonotypes in ibrutinib-treated CLL. Clones were sequenced by immunoSEQ multiplex PCR, and TCRdb holds only the in-frame ones, with some missing. The table includes roughly 150,000 clones, approximately 80% detected once. Source: PBMCs, taken after 24 months of ibrutinib treatment. The receptors were sampled from a human donor with chronic lymphocytic leukemia.

This clone is a singleton in its sample. The gene calls are TRBV30 and TRBJ2-5; D gene uncertain. V was cut by 5 bases and J by 0 bases, with 13 bases left in between. The CDR3 is 14 residues long. In germline, CDR1 is GTSNPN, CDR2 SVGIG (reference sequence). The CDR3, as DNA: TGTGCCTGGGGAGCAGGAATGTACCAAGAGACCCAGTACTTC. This encodes CAWGAGMYQETQYF.

The chain links TRBV18 to TRBJ2-7, with 8 bases aligning to TRBD2. Unmatched junction bases numbered 12, after V lost 3 bases and J lost 5 bases. CDR3 length equals 16 residues. The V gene's germline CDR1 is KGHSH and CDR2 LQKENI. For the CDR3, the DNA is TGTGCCAGCTCACCCCAAGGGGTAACTAGCGGTCACGAGCAGTACTTC. It yields the protein CASSPQGVTSGHEQYF.

V and J are TRBV30 and TRBJ1-2, with 10 bases matching TRBD1. The J segment lost 1 base and the V segment lost 1 base, leaving 21 bases of the junction unmatched. Germline V gene sequence: CDR1 GTSNPN, CDR2 SVGIG (reference sequence). The CDR3 loop spans 21 amino acids. CDR3 nucleotide sequence: TGTGCCTGGAGTGGGGGACAGGGGAGGGTTTTTTTTTCCCCCATTAACTATGGCTACACCTTC. This gives the protein CAWSGGQGRVFFSPINYGYTF.

The chain is built from TRBV6-5 and TRBJ1-2; the D gene is possibly TRBD1 (6 bases). The V gene lost 2 bases and the J gene lost 8 bases, with 15 bases spanning the gap. Per the germline V gene, CDR1 is MNHEY and CDR2 is SVGAGI. The CDR3 runs 14 residues. In DNA form, the CDR3 reads TGTGCCAGCAGTTACGCCCCAGGGGCTGACGGCTACACCTTC. This encodes CASSYAPGADGYTF.

The chain has TRBV10-3 and TRBJ1-1, with a tentative D call TRBD1 (6 bases). The CDR3 runs 13 residues. Germline V gives CDR1 ENHRY, CDR2 SYGVKD. V shed 10 bases and J shed 6 bases, with 18 bases lying between them. The CDR3 nucleotides are TGTGCCAGCTCACAGGGCACTTTCTCTGAAGCTTTCTTT. This codes for CASSQGTFSEAFF.

The chain has TRBV19 and TRBJ1-5; the match to TRBD1 covers 8 bases. Germline loops: CDR1 LNHDA, CDR2 SQIVND (reference sequence). There are 12 residues in the CDR3. The V gene end was trimmed by 5 bases and the J gene end by 10 bases; junction bases not matched to a gene: 4. CDR3: CASSPDRGPQHF. The CDR3 DNA reads as TGTGCCAGTAGTCCCGACAGGGGTCCCCAGCATTTT. The full variable domain, completed using reference TRBV19 and TRBJ1-5, is DGGITQSPKYLFRKEGQNVTLSCEQNLNHDAMYWYRQDPGQGLRLIYYSQIVNDFQKGDIAEGYSVSREKKESFPLTVTSAQKNPTAFYLCASSPDRGPQHFGDGTRLSIL.

The gene calls are TRBV7-9 and TRBJ2-7; D ambiguous. CDR3 length: 14 residues. V was shortened by 1 base and J by 0 bases, with 7 bases between the two germline ends. Germline CDR1 reads SEHNR; CDR2 reads FQNEAQ (reference sequence). DNA for the CDR3: TGTGCCAGCAGCTTAGGGACGGCCTCCTACGAGCAGTACTTC. Its protein product is CASSLGTASYEQYF.

The gene calls are TRBV7-3 and TRBJ2-5; 7 bases agree with TRBD1. Germline CDR1 SGHTA, CDR2 FQGTGA. V was pared by 5 bases and J by 5 bases, with 11 bases of the junction left unmatched. The CDR3 extends over 15 amino acids. The CDR3 region has the DNA TGTGCCAGCAGCCCTACAGGGGTCAAATGGGAGACCCAGTACTTC. Protein sequence: CASSPTGVKWETQYF.

The chain recombines TRBV18 with TRBJ2-5; 7 nucleotides agree with TRBD1. The CDR3 has 13 amino acids. The germline gives CDR1 KGHSH, CDR2 LQKENI. V lost 6 bases, J lost 5 bases, and 6 bases stayed unmatched. The CDR3 loop reads CASSRQGGETQYF. CDR3 coding DNA: TGTGCCAGCTCTCGACAGGGCGGGGAGACCCAGTACTTC.

The rearrangement links TRBV19 to TRBJ1-6, with D maybe TRBD1 (6 bases). V was pared by 3 bases and J by 5 bases, with 8 bases between. CDR3 length: 14 amino acids. The germline V gene encodes CDR1 LNHDA and CDR2 SQIVND (reference sequence). The chain's CDR3 is CASSMGQNNSPLHF. CDR3 nucleotide sequence: TGTGCCAGTAGTATGGGACAAAATAATTCACCCCTCCACTTT.

This rearrangement joins TRBV7-2 to TRBJ2-7, with D unclear. Germline values: CDR1 SGHTA, CDR2 FQGNSA. Trimming took off 5 bases at V and 4 bases at J, with 15 bases between the two ends. The CDR3 spans 14 residues. DNA of the CDR3: TGTGCCAGCAGCCCAACCCGGACGGTGTACGAGCAGTACTTC. It is translated as CASSPTRTVYEQYF.

There are a few counts of this clone. The rearrangement links TRBV28 to TRBJ1-2, with 8 bases that match TRBD1. This CDR3 contains 13 residues. The junction had 9 bases not matched to a gene; V was cut back by 9 bases and J by 6 bases. From germline, CDR1 is MDHEN and CDR2 SYDVKM. Here the CDR3 reads CASRGQVGDGYTF. The CDR3, as DNA: TGTGCCAGTCGGGGACAGGTTGGGGATGGCTACACCTTC.

The chain combines TRBV30 with TRBJ2-4, with 7 bases lining up with TRBD2. The CDR3 sequence is 16 residues long. Per the germline V gene, CDR1 is GTSNPN and CDR2 is SVGIG (reference sequence). V shed 2 bases and J 10 bases; nucleotides not matched to a gene: 17. CDR3 protein: CAWSTLRGGGGSIQYF. CDR3 DNA: TGTGCCTGGAGTACCCTTAGGGGCGGGGGAGGTTCGATTCAGTACTTC.

The V gene is TRBV28, the J gene TRBJ2-5; 10 positions agree with TRBD1. Germline assignment: CDR1 MDHEN and CDR2 SYDVKM. V shed 9 bases and J 4 bases; nucleotides not matched to a gene: 8. This CDR3 is built from 14 residues. DNA for the CDR3: TGTGCCAGTAACGGACAGGGGGGTTCAGAGACCCAGTACTTC. Protein sequence: CASNGQGGSETQYF. The variable domain in full, completed from reference TRBV28 and TRBJ2-5, reads DVKVTQSSRYLVKRTGEKVFLECVQDMDHENMFWYRQDPGLGLRLIYFSYDVKMKEKGDIPEGYSVSREKKERFSLILESASTNQTSMYLCASNGQGGSETQYFGPGTRLLVL.

The gene calls are TRBV4-1 and TRBJ2-5; D is possibly TRBD1 (6 bases). This CDR3 is built from 14 residues. Trimming shortened V by 2 bases and J by 3 bases, and 10 bases separated the two germline ends. Per germline, CDR1 MGHRA and CDR2 YSYEKL. The CDR3 DNA reads as TGCGCCAGCAGCCAAAGGGACACAGAAGAGACCCAGTACTTC. Its protein product is CASSQRDTEETQYF.

This clone appeared a single time. The V call is TRBV10-1, the J call TRBJ1-1; D not certain. Germline V lookup: CDR1 WNHNN, CDR2 SYGVQD (reference sequence). CDR3 length: 13 residues. The V gene lost 4 bases and the J gene lost 1 base, with 7 bases spanning the gap. The CDR3 sequence: CASSASGNTEAFF. CDR3 coding DNA: TGCGCCAGCAGTGCCTCCGGGAACACTGAAGCTTTCTTT.

This chain joins TRBV5-6 and TRBJ1-1; 7 bases fit TRBD1. The germline V gene encodes CDR1 SGHDT and CDR2 YYEEEE. J lost 1 base, V lost 0 bases, and 6 bases had no gene match. The CDR3 runs to 16 residues. Here the CDR3 reads CASSLDRGVKNTEAFF. The CDR3 DNA reads as TGTGCCAGCAGCTTGGACAGGGGCGTTAAGAACACTGAAGCTTTCTTT.

The V call is TRBV27, the J call TRBJ2-3, with 8 bases identical to TRBD1. Germline V gene data show CDR1 as MNHEY and CDR2 as SMNVEV (reference sequence). The ends lost 5 bases at V and 4 bases at J; junction bases unmatched: 11. This CDR3 contains 16 residues. The CDR3 bases are TGTGCCAGCAGTCCGACAGGGGCCGGGGGCGCAGATACGCAGTATTTT. Translation gives CASSPTGAGGADTQYF.

This chain links TRBV11-2 with TRBJ1-1; 8 bases map to TRBD1. The germline V gene has CDR1 SGHAT and CDR2 FQNNGV. The length of the CDR3 is 12 residues. V shed 5 bases and J 6 bases; nucleotides not matched to a gene: 2. The CDR3, as DNA: TGTGCCAGCAGCAAGGACAGGGCTGAAGCTTTCTTT. It is translated as CASSKDRAEAFF.

The rearrangement joins TRBV4-1 to TRBJ2-3; no reliable D call. Trimming removed 0 bases from V and 4 bases from J, with 8 bases in between. The CDR3 has 14 residues. CDR1 MGHRA and CDR2 YSYEKL come from the germline V gene. This chain's CDR3 is CASSQDLSPDTQYF. The CDR3 coding sequence is TGCGCCAGCAGCCAAGATCTCTCCCCAGATACGCAGTATTTT.